This TCR beta chain was captured by sequencing in a study of shared clonotypes between healthy human individuals. Study-wide results and caveats: What rarefaction showed was incomplete sorted-subset sequencing despite large depth.

A note on this clone: Its target is not known.

Assay: immunoSEQ multiplex PCR; the TCRdb copy retains only in-frame clones and omits some. The sample shows 950,000 to 1,300,000 clones, more than 60% of them seen only once. The CDR3 extends over 14 amino acids. Germline CDR1 reads LGHNA; CDR2 reads YSLEER. Trimming pared 0 bases from V and 4 bases from J, leaving 9 bases between. The specimen sequenced was memory CD4+ T cells sorted from blood. Indicated subset: CD45RA-negative fraction. V is TRBV4-3 and J is TRBJ2-5; no clear D gene. The clonotype comes from a man aged 18 to 30 in good health. The CDR3 loop reads CASSQDRVRETQYF. The CDR3 DNA reads TGCGCCAGCAGCCAAGATCGGGTACGAGAGACCCAGTACTTC.